These T cell receptor beta chains were read from a single sample in a study of shared clonotypes between healthy human individuals. Assay: immunoSEQ multiplex PCR; the TCRdb copy retains only in-frame clones and omits some. The repertoire holds approximately 740,000 clones, with around two thirds as singletons. Specimen: memory CD4+ T cells sorted from blood. These receptors were taken from a woman aged 25 to 39 in good health. Each CDR3 is given with its conserved first and last residue. D genes are given only for firm matches. Expanded clones are given a class, and other clones once, few, many or no size at all.

TRBJ1-1,-,TRBV11-2,-,TGTGCCAGCAGCCCCGGAGGAGTAAGACAACTATTCACTGAAGCTTTCTTT,CASSPGGVRQLFTEAFF
TRBJ2-1,-,TRBV18,-,TGTGCCAGCTCACGGGATTCTGACAATGAGCAGTTCTTC,CASSRDSDNEQFF
TRBJ1-2,-,TRBV7-2,-,TGTGCCAGCAGCTTAGGAGGTTTCGATGGCTACACCTTC,CASSLGGFDGYTF
TRBJ2-4,few,TRBV7-9,-,TGTGCCAGCAGCCCTGGACAGGAGGGGGCCATTCAGTACTTC,CASSPGQEGAIQYF
TRBJ2-1,-,TRBV6-6,-,TGTGCCAGCATCCACGGGGACGGCAGGGCCAATGAGCAGTTCTTC,CASIHGDGRANEQFF
TRBJ2-2,-,TRBV6-4,-,TGTGCCAGCAGCCCAGGGCAGAGTGGTACCGGGGAGCTGTTTTTT,CASSPGQSGTGELFF
TRBJ1-6,-,TRBV14,TRBD1,TGTGCCAGCAGCCGCTCCGGGACAGATAATTCACCCCTCCACTTT,CASSRSGTDNSPLHF
TRBJ1-3,-,TRBV15,-,TGTGCCGCGGCGGCCCCTGGAAACACCATATATTTT,CAAAAPGNTIYF
TRBJ2-5,-,TRBV29-1,TRBD2,TGCAGCGTTGAACTGGCGGGGGTTCAAGAGACCCAGTACTTC,CSVELAGVQETQYF
TRBJ2-1,many,TRBV28,-,TGTGCCAGCAGTTACTTAAATGAGCAGTTCTTC,CASSYLNEQFF
TRBJ1-3,-,TRBV5-1,TRBD1,TGCGCCAGCAGCGTAGGGACAGCGGGAAACACCATATATTTT,CASSVGTAGNTIYF
TRBJ2-5,-,TRBV7-9,-,TGTGCCAGCAGCTTATTGGGGGTGGAGACCCAGTACTTC,CASSLLGVETQYF
TRBJ2-5,-,TRBV27,TRBD2,TGTGCCAGCAGGATGTACGAGCGGGCGGGAGCGGAGGAGACCCAGTACTTC,CASRMYERAGAEETQYF
TRBJ2-2,-,TRBV14,-,TGTGCCAGCAGCCGTCCCCGGGCGGGGCCCGGGGAGCTGTTTTTT,CASSRPRAGPGELFF
TRBJ1-1,-,TRBV10-1,-,TGCGCCAGCAGTGTGGCAAGGACGGCGGGCACTGAAGCTTTCTTT,CASSVARTAGTEAFF
TRBJ2-3,few,TRBV5-1,TRBD1,TGCGCCAGCAGGACAGGGGGCACAGATACGCAGTATTTT,CASRTGGTDTQYF
TRBJ1-1,-,TRBV10-3,-,TGTGCCATCAGCGAGAGGGGATCCACTGAAGCTTTCTTT,CAISERGSTEAFF
TRBJ1-3,-,TRBV15,-,TGTGCCACCAGCAAACACCGGGAACCCCAGGATTTT,CATSKHREPQDF
TRBJ2-2,-,TRBV11-2,TRBD2,TGTGCCAGCAGCTTTAGCGGGAGGACCGGGGAGCTGTTTTTT,CASSFSGRTGELFF
TRBJ1-2,many,TRBV7-2,-,TGTGCCAGCAGCGGGGGAGGGACGGGGAGTCAGGGCTACACCTTC,CASSGGGTGSQGYTF
TRBJ2-7,-,TRBV4-2,TRBD1,TGTGCCAGCAGCCAAGCCAAAGGGACAGGGCGCTACGAGCAGTACTTC,CASSQAKGTGRYEQYF
TRBJ1-2,few,TRBV6-4,-,TGTGCCAGCAGCGACCTCCACGGGAACGGCTACACCTTC,CASSDLHGNGYTF
TRBJ1-4,many,TRBV28,-,TGTGCCAGCAGTACTCCGACGGGAAATGAAAAACTGTTTTTT,CASSTPTGNEKLFF
TRBJ2-7,-,TRBV4-1,TRBD1,TGCGCCAGCAGCCAAGTGTCGGGGACAGGGAGCTACGAGCAGTACTTC,CASSQVSGTGSYEQYF
TRBJ2-7,few,TRBV6-5,-,TGTGCCAGCAGTGGCCCGACAGACGAGCAGTACTTC,CASSGPTDEQYF
TRBJ2-4,-,TRBV4-1,TRBD1,TGCGCCAGCAGCCAAGAGAAACAGGGGGGCAAAAACATTCAGTACTTC,CASSQEKQGGKNIQYF
TRBJ2-5,-,TRBV2,-,TGTGCCAGCGGGGCGATTCGGCAAGAGACCCAGTACTTC,CASGAIRQETQYF
TRBJ2-7,-,TRBV25-1,-,TGTGCCAGCAGTGAATATCCGGGGTGGGGAGAGCAGTACTTC,CASSEYPGWGEQYF
TRBJ2-1,-,TRBV11-2,TRBD2,TGTGCCAGCAGCTTGGGGACTAGCGGGTGGGGCAATGAGCAGTTCTTC,CASSLGTSGWGNEQFF
TRBJ2-7,many,TRBV4-1,-,TGCGCCAGCAGCCTTCAACTAGCACAGATGGGCCACGAGCAGTACTTC,CASSLQLAQMGHEQYF
TRBJ2-1,-,TRBV2,TRBD2,TGTGCCAGCAGTCCGGGACTAGGGGTCTACAATGAGCAGTTCTTC,CASSPGLGVYNEQFF
TRBJ1-1,-,TRBV27,-,TGTGCCAGCAGTTTAAAGGGCTGGGGCGGGACCCTGGTGGGCACTGAAGCTTTCTTT,CASSLKGWGGTLVGTEAFF
TRBJ2-3,-,TRBV6-1,TRBD2,TGTGCCAGCACAGCGGGAGGGGACACGCAGTATTTT,CASTAGGDTQYF